This TCR beta chain was identified during a study of T cells in Graves' hyperthyroidism and ophthalmopathy. The CDR3 consists of 14 residues. The V gene's germline CDR1 is SGHTA and CDR2 FQGTGA. V lost 5 bases and J 0 bases, leaving 10 bases between the germline ends. This clonotype was seen a few times. Amplification of TCR beta CDR3 regions was performed using RNA transcripts as template. TCR CDR3 underwent first-round RT-PCR with the HTBI primer set. One entry per CDR3 protein results from TCRdb running MiXCR on the multiplex PCR reads. The table has about 840,000 distinct CDR3 sequences, more than 30% seen once.

The chain recombines TRBV7-3 with TRBJ2-5; D uncertain. Specimen: blood. This receptor was taken from a man aged 18-30 years with Graves' hyperthyroidism. The CDR3 region has the DNA TGTGCCAGCAGCACGGCCTCGTACCAAGAGACCCAGTACTTC. It codes for CASSTASYQETQYF.